What follows describes a single T cell receptor beta chain. The antigen remains unidentified. The sample belongs to a study of blood T cells in healthy people across ages. Through a sample-barcoded 5' primer and a J-beta primer mix, a second PCR was run for roughly 6 to 12 cycles. MiXCR, run by TCRdb on the 5' RACE reads, gives a single entry per CDR3 protein. The table lists about 690,000 distinct CDR3 sequences, around 41% of them singletons. The germline gives CDR1 DFQATT, CDR2 SNEGSKA (reference sequence). The J segment lost 2 bases and the V segment lost 3 bases, leaving 5 bases of the junction unmatched. The CDR3 is made up of 14 amino acids. Study outcomes and limitations: Roughly linear age-related decline in beta diversity appeared, significant by age around 36.

The sequencing sample was made of blood. The origin of this receptor is a man older than 75 in good health. This chain uses TRBV20-1 with TRBJ2-3; 7 bases are shared with TRBD2. CDR3 sequence reads: CSASSGQATDTQYF. The CDR3 DNA sequence: TGCAGTGCTAGTAGCGGGCAGGCCACAGATACGCAGTATTTT.